This T cell receptor (beta chain) was sequenced for a study of monozygotic twins with inflammatory bowel disease. General study findings and limits: Repertoire similarity matched across concordant and discordant twins, perhaps owing to limited power. Variability may have been added to patient repertoires by differing immunosuppressive treatments. TCRbeta inverse Simpson diversity was decreased in IBD patients versus healthy co-twins.

Germline V lookup: CDR1 SGDLS, CDR2 YYNGEE. This CDR3 region has 14 residues. Concerning this clonotype itself: Its target is unknown.

Eight separate reactions per sample served to make cDNA. TCRdb re-called the 5' RACE reads and gives one entry per CDR3 protein, without DNA. The table lists about 160,000 distinct CDR3 sequences, with over 2.5% in the top ten. Sequenced: blood. The V call is TRBV9, the J call TRBJ2-7; TCRdb selects TRBD1, and the lack of DNA leaves this call unchecked. The clonotype originates from a human donor with ulcerative colitis or Crohn's disease, or a healthy co-twin of an affected twin (not recorded which). CDR3 amino acids: CASSHGTGGYEQYF.